The rows below give T cell receptor beta chains drawn from one sample of a study of T cells in Graves' hyperthyroidism and ophthalmopathy. TCRdb re-analysed the multiplex PCR reads in MiXCR, keeping a single row per CDR3 protein. The sample lists 300,000 to 400,000 distinct CDR3 sequences, around 20% seen once, with about 50% in the top ten. Sequenced input: blood. All receptors come from a woman aged 45-59 years with Graves' hyperthyroidism. The CDR3 runs from the conserved cysteine through the conserved F or W. A D gene is named only where the DNA matches it firmly. Some rows have no size entry. The others give once, few or many, or a class for an expanded clone.

clone_size d_call j_call v_call cdr3_length cdr3_nt cdr3_aa
many . TRBJ2-1 TRBV5-1 16 TGCGCCAGCAGCTTGGGGGGAGGCCCCGGTAGGAATGAGCAGTTCTTC CASSLGGGPGRNEQFF
. . TRBJ2-1 TRBV10-2 17 TGCGCCAGCAGTGAGTCGACTTGGAGGAGGTCCTACAATGAGCAGTTCTTC CASSESTWRRSYNEQFF
many TRBD2 TRBJ2-7 TRBV12-3/TRBV12-4 16 TGTGCCAGCAGTTTTGTGCCGGGACTAACTCCCTACGAGCAGTACTTC CASSFVPGLTPYEQYF
. TRBD2 TRBJ2-1 TRBV5-1 15 TGCGCCAGCAGCTTTGAGCGGGAAAAATGGAATGAGCAGTTCTTC CASSFEREKWNEQFF
. . TRBJ1-2 TRBV9 11 TGCCGCAGCCGGGGGGCAAATGGCTACACCTTC CRSRGANGYTF
. TRBD1 TRBJ2-5 TRBV19 14 TGTGCCAGTAGTCCAGACAGGGTCCAAGAGACCCAGTACTTC CASSPDRVQETQYF
few . TRBJ2-7 TRBV25-1 15 TGTGCCAGCAGTGGCCGACATAGGACAACCTACGAGCAGTACTTC CASSGRHRTTYEQYF
. TRBD1 TRBJ2-3 TRBV20-1 14 TGCAGTGCCCAACAGCGGACAGGTAGAGATACGCAGTATTTT CSAQQRTGRDTQYF
. TRBD1 TRBJ2-1 TRBV20-1 16 TGCAGTGCTGGCGCCAGGGGGCTAGGGGTAGGGAATGAGCAGTTCTTC CSAGARGLGVGNEQFF
. . TRBJ2-3 TRBV4-1 13 TGCGCCAGCAGCCGGATCCGCACAGATACGCAGTATTTT CASSRIRTDTQYF
few TRBD1 TRBJ1-2 TRBV20-1 14 TGCAGTGCTAGGAGGGACAGGGCTGAAGATGGCTACACCTTC CSARRDRAEDGYTF
few TRBD2 TRBJ2-1 TRBV27 14 TGTGCCAGCAGTTTAGCGGGAGCCTACAATGAGCAGTTCTTC CASSLAGAYNEQFF
many . TRBJ1-2 TRBV2 14 TGTGCCAGCTTCCGGGGCAGGGCCTCCTATGGCTACACCTTC CASFRGRASYGYTF
. TRBD1 TRBJ2-1 TRBV7-3 15 TGTGCCAGCAGCTCGGGACAGGGTGGGACGGGGTATCAGTTCTTC CASSSGQGGTGYQFF
many TRBD1 TRBJ1-1 TRBV11-3 14 TGTGCCAGCAGCGCCCGACAGGGGTCGGCTGAAGCTTTCTTT CASSARQGSAEAFF
many . TRBJ2-3 TRBV20-1 15 TGCAGTGCTAGGGGAACAGGGCTCCCTTCTGATACGCAGTATTTT CSARGTGLPSDTQYF
. . TRBJ2-2 TRBV5-1 16 TGCGCCAGCAGCGGCCGGGATGCTGGCAACACCGGGGAGCTGTTTTTT CASSGRDAGNTGELFF
many . TRBJ2-1 TRBV28 15 TGTGCCAGCAGTCCCCCCTGGGGGGCCTACAATGAGCAGTTCTTC CASSPPWGAYNEQFF
many . TRBJ2-2 TRBV3-1 13 TGTGCCAGCAGCCATGGTCGTTCCGGGGAGCTGTTTTTT CASSHGRSGELFF
. TRBD2 TRBJ2-7 TRBV6-2/TRBV6-3 15 TGTGCCAGCAGGGGGGGCCCTAGCGGGGCCTACGAGCAGTACTTC CASRGGPSGAYEQYF
. TRBD1 TRBJ2-3 TRBV24-1 17 TGTGCCATCAGTGACCCCATACAGGGGGCCTTTACAGATACGCAGTATTTT CAISDPIQGAFTDTQYF
many . TRBJ1-6 TRBV6-6 12 TGTGCCAGCAGTTATGGGGGAACAAACACCCACTTT CASSYGGTNTHF
many TRBD1 TRBJ2-1 TRBV5-1 15 TGCGCCAGCAGCTCCGGGACAGGGGGTCGTGATGAGCAGTTCTTC CASSSGTGGRDEQFF
. . TRBJ1-5 TRBV19 15 TGTGCCACCGCTCAGACAGTCCATAGCAATCAGCCCCAGCATTTT CATAQTVHSNQPQHF
few . TRBJ1-1 TRBV6-5 13 TGTGCCAGCAGTTACGAGTATAACACTGAAGCTTTCTTT CASSYEYNTEAFF
many TRBD2 TRBJ2-1 TRBV6-1 16 TGTGCCAGCAGTTATCCGAGCGGGGGTAAATACAATGAGCAGTTCTTC CASSYPSGGKYNEQFF
many . TRBJ2-2 TRBV7-3 13 TGTGCCAGCAGCCCGTCCAGGTCCGGGGAGCTGTTTTTT CASSPSRSGELFF
. . TRBJ1-2 TRBV18 13 TGTGCCAGCTCACCAGCGTCATATGGAGGCTACACCTTC CASSPASYGGYTF
many . TRBJ1-4 TRBV28 14 TGTGCCAGCAGCAATGACGGAGTGGGTGAAAAACTGTTTTTT CASSNDGVGEKLFF
many . TRBJ2-1 TRBV9 16 TGTGCCAGCAGCGTAGCTATCGGAGGGGCGTACAATGAGCAGTTCTTC CASSVAIGGAYNEQFF
few . TRBJ2-1 TRBV7-8 14 TGTGCCAGCAGCCCTTACCTCTCTACAAATGAGCAGTTCTTC CASSPYLSTNEQFF
many . TRBJ2-2 TRBV18 13 TGTGCCAGCCCATGGTCGAACACCGGGGAGCTGTTTTTT CASPWSNTGELFF
many . TRBJ1-2 TRBV30 15 TGTGCCTGGAGGTCACCACCCCCCAGGGACTGGGGCTACACCTTC CAWRSPPPRDWGYTF
many . TRBJ2-4 TRBV7-9 13 TGTGCCAGCAGCTTAGTTCTTGGGGACATTCAGTACTTC CASSLVLGDIQYF
. . TRBJ2-5 TRBV2 15 TGTGCCAGCAGAACGGGACCAACGCACCAGGAGACCCAGTACTTC CASRTGPTHQETQYF
. . TRBJ2-7 TRBV28 14 TGTGCCAGCAGTTTACTCACAGGGACCTACGAGCAGTACTTC CASSLLTGTYEQYF
many . TRBJ2-1 TRBV11-2 14 TGTGCCAGCAGCTCCCAGGGGCCCCACAATGAGCAGTTCTTC CASSSQGPHNEQFF
. TRBD2 TRBJ2-7 TRBV7-2 16 TGTGCCAGCAGCCCCGTGAGTAGCGGGGGGGCTCACGAGCAGTACTTC CASSPVSSGGAHEQYF
. TRBD2 TRBJ2-3 TRBV7-9 15 TGTGCCAGCAGTCCTAGACTAGCCCGCACAGATACGCAGTATTTT CASSPRLARTDTQYF
many . TRBJ1-3 TRBV2 15 TGTGCCAGCAGACTCCGGGGCCGATGGGGAAACACCATATATTTT CASRLRGRWGNTIYF